The 29 T cell receptor beta chains listed next were all sequenced from one sample in a study of post-analysis software for immune sequencing data. Prepared TCR beta cDNA libraries contained unique molecular identifiers. TCRdb re-analysed the PCR reads in MiXCR, keeping a single row per CDR3 protein. This sample carries around 180,000 distinct CDR3 sequences, around 30% of them seen once, and the ten largest clones take about 1.6%. General study findings and limits: When patients were compared with controls, 5 or 6 TRBV segments were more frequent, TRBV5-6, TRBV5-1 and TRBV20-1 among them.

These receptors have no identified antigens. Sequences were obtained from blood. These receptors all come from a girl aged 5 to 17 with multiple sclerosis.

This clonotype was recorded once. This may be a read error: a much more frequent sequence differs by one nucleotide. The chain joins TRBV6-2 or TRBV6-3 to TRBJ2-1; D not certain. The CDR3 loop spans 11 amino acids. CDR1 is MNHEY and CDR2 is SVGEGT in the germline V gene. The V end was cut by 2 bases, the J end by 13 bases, with 9 bases between. As DNA, the CDR3 is TGTGCCAGCAGTTACGTAGAGACCCAGTTCTTC. Amino acids: CASSYVETQFF.

This clonotype was recorded many times. V and J are TRBV18 and TRBJ2-5, with D uncertain. From germline, CDR1 is KGHSH and CDR2 LQKENI. CDR3 size: 14 residues. The germline V and J ends were trimmed by 1 base and 0 bases, with 6 bases remaining between them. The CDR3 is CASSPRQNQETQYF. Here the CDR3 DNA reads TGTGCCAGCTCACCACGTCAGAACCAAGAGACCCAGTACTTC.

Details on this clonotype: Possible read error: a much larger clone is one base away. This CDR3 reads CSSRETSGIQYF. DNA of the CDR3: TGCAGTTCTAGAGAGACTAGCGGGATCCAGTACTTC. This chain uses TRBV20-1 with TRBJ2-5; TRBD2 matches at 11 bases. Germline loops: CDR1 DFQATT, CDR2 SNEGSKA (reference sequence). The CDR3 contains 12 residues.

A single count supports this clonotype. The V and J genes are TRBV7-2 and TRBJ2-7; 8 bases match TRBD1. Germline V CDR1 and CDR2: SGHTA, FQGNSA. Trimming took 5 bases from V and 6 from J; bases not matched to a gene: 15. CDR3 size: 16 residues. The CDR3 nucleotides read TGTGCCAGCAGCCCGAGATTATCGACAGGGGCTCGCGAGCAGTACTTC. Residues: CASSPRLSTGAREQYF.

This clonotype was counted a few times. The rearrangement joins TRBV12-3 or TRBV12-4 to TRBJ2-7; 12 nucleotides agree with TRBD2. The CDR3 runs to 17 residues. The J segment lost 7 bases and the V segment lost 6 bases, leaving 16 bases of the junction unmatched. The CDR3 spells CASSPRALAGGTREQYF. The CDR3 DNA follows: TGTGCCAGCAGCCCCAGGGCGCTAGCGGGAGGGACCAGAGAGCAGTACTTC.

This clonotype was detected ten times or more. This chain uses TRBV20-1 with TRBJ2-7; D is possibly TRBD1 or TRBD2 (6 bases each). Germline V gene data show CDR1 as DFQATT and CDR2 as SNEGSKA (reference sequence). This CDR3 is built from 13 residues. V lost 5 bases, J lost 6 bases, and 17 bases lay in between. The DNA for the CDR3 is TGCAGTGCTCCGACACCGGGGGCCTCCGAGCAGTACTTC. Protein sequence: CSAPTPGASEQYF.

The table lists this clonotype with many counts. CDR3 coding DNA: TGTGCCACCAGCAGAGAGCCTAAGGGAGATACGCAGTATTTT. Amino acid sequence: CATSREPKGDTQYF. This chain links TRBV15 with TRBJ2-3; D gene uncertain. This CDR3 region has 14 residues. Germline V gene data show CDR1 as LNHNV and CDR2 as YYDKDF (reference sequence). Trimming left V 0 bases short and J 5 bases short, with 9 bases between.

This clonotype was seen ten or more times. V is TRBV9 and J is TRBJ1-2; D is undetermined. CDR3 length: 13 amino acids. The V end lost 1 base, the J end lost 8 bases, and 12 bases lay between the germline ends. CDR1 is SGDLS, CDR2 YYNGEE, per germline. DNA for the CDR3: TGTGCCAGCAGCGTATTTGAACAGAGGGGCTACACCTTC. This gives the protein CASSVFEQRGYTF.

This sequence joins TRBV12-3 or TRBV12-4 and TRBJ2-6, with TRBD1 identical over 10 bases. With 5 bases clipped from V and 0 bases from J, the junction kept 19 bases outside the gene matches. The CDR3 extends over 22 amino acids. The CDR3 sequence is CASSPYRQGASLYISGANVLTF. The CDR3 DNA is TGTGCCAGCAGTCCCTATCGACAGGGGGCGAGTTTATATATCTCTGGGGCCAACGTCCTGACTTTC.

This clonotype showed up many times. V and J are TRBV20-1 and TRBJ2-5; 7 positions agree with TRBD2. The CDR3 is 13 residues long. Germline V gives CDR1 DFQATT, CDR2 SNEGSKA (reference sequence). The V segment lost 7 bases and the J segment 4 bases; nucleotides outside the gene matches: 9. CDR3 sequence reads: CSVWGGSGETQYF. CDR3 bases: TGCAGTGTTTGGGGCGGGAGCGGAGAGACCCAGTACTTC.

The J gene is TRBJ2-3, the V gene TRBV7-9; TRBD2 matches at 10 bases. This CDR3 has 16 amino acids. Germline-derived CDR1 and CDR2 are SEHNR and FQNEAQ (reference sequence). V was clipped by 3 bases and J by 4 bases; unmatched bases: 7. The CDR3 loop reads CASSFDASGRPDTQYF. For the CDR3, the DNA is TGTGCCAGCAGCTTTGACGCTAGCGGGAGACCAGATACGCAGTATTTT.

This clonotype turned up a few times. The V call is TRBV5-1, the J call TRBJ1-4; D is unresolved. V shed 0 bases and J shed 4 bases, with 7 bases lying between them. CDR1 SGHRS and CDR2 YFSETQ come from the germline V gene. The CDR3 runs to 14 residues. CDR3 residues: CASSLDGFNEKLFF. For the CDR3, the DNA is TGCGCCAGCAGCTTGGACGGATTTAATGAAAAACTGTTTTTT.

CDR3 DNA: TGTGCCAGCAATGATGGGGGCAATCAGCCCCAGCATTTT. It codes for CASNDGGNQPQHF. The chain employs TRBV6-1 and TRBJ1-5, with D unresolved. This CDR3 has 13 amino acids. Germline values: CDR1 MNHNS, CDR2 SASEGT. The V end lost 7 bases, the J end lost 2 bases, and 9 bases lay between the germline ends.

J is TRBJ2-1 and V is TRBV12-3 or TRBV12-4; 10 bases match TRBD2. The CDR3 runs 19 residues. J gave up 7 bases and V 6 bases, and 21 bases lay outside the gene matches. CDR3 amino acids: CASSPRYQSGGESHNEQFF. The CDR3 nucleotides read TGTGCCAGCAGCCCACGATATCAAAGCGGGGGGGAATCGCATAATGAGCAGTTCTTC.

The chain combines TRBV12-3 or TRBV12-4 with TRBJ2-3; D remains unclear. CDR3 length: 10 amino acids. Trimming shortened V by 5 bases and J by 9 bases, and 6 bases separated the two germline ends. The CDR3: CASSQGTQYF. CDR3 nucleotide sequence: TGTGCCAGCAGTCAAGGGACGCAGTATTTT.

This chain connects TRBV7-2 to TRBJ2-5; tentative D call: TRBD2 (6 bases). The CDR3 spans 16 residues. Germline loops: CDR1 SGHTA, CDR2 FQGNSA. V lost 5 bases and J 11 bases, leaving 27 bases between the germline ends. In DNA form, the CDR3 reads TGTGCCAGCAGCGTCTCTAGGGAGGTAAAGCACAATGAGCAGTACTTC. It is translated as CASSVSREVKHNEQYF. Full variable domain (remainder filled in from reference TRBV7-2 and TRBJ2-5): GAGVSQSPSNKVTEKGKDVELRCDPISGHTALYWYRQSLGQGLEFLIYFQGNSAPDKSGLPSDRFSAERTGGSVSTLTIQRTQQEDSAVYLCASSVSREVKHNEQYFGPGTRLLVL.

The V gene is TRBV4-1, the J gene TRBJ2-5; D is unresolved. TRBJ2-7 explains the end of the DNA better; the J call may be wrong. The CDR3 totals 14 residues. Germline V gives CDR1 MGHRA, CDR2 YSYEKL. The CDR3, as DNA: TGCGCCAGCAGCCAAGAGGAGTCCTGGGACGAGCAGTACTTC. Translation gives CASSQEESWDEQYF.

This clonotype appeared a few times. Given a much more abundant clone one base away, this may be a read error. V and J are TRBV4-1 and TRBJ2-7, with D possibly matching TRBD1 (6 bases). From germline, CDR1 is MGHRA and CDR2 YSYEKL. V gave up 4 bases and J gave up 3 bases, with 10 bases separating them. The CDR3 loop spans 13 amino acids. CDR3 sequence reads: CASSPGQCYEQYF. CDR3 bases: TGCGCCAGCAGCCCCGGACAGTGCTACGAGCAGTACTTC.

The chain is built from TRBV24-1 and TRBJ2-3; D gene unclear. Germline CDR1 and CDR2: KGHDR and SFDVKD. Trimming stripped 1 base from V and 6 bases from J, with 19 bases between. This CDR3 spans 17 amino acids. The CDR3 spells CATSDFRRQDHTDTQYF. The CDR3 DNA is TGTGCCACCAGTGATTTTCGGCGGCAGGACCACACGGATACGCAGTATTTT.

This chain connects TRBV3-1 to TRBJ2-3; the D gene is possibly TRBD2 (6 bases). This CDR3 is 20 amino acids long. The V gene lost 4 bases and the J gene lost 6 bases, with 32 bases spanning the gap. Germline CDR1 LGHDT, CDR2 YNNKEL (reference sequence). CDR3 sequence: CASSPRGGDSFSGYWDTQYF. CDR3 sequence (DNA): TGTGCCAGCAGCCCCCGGGGCGGGGATTCCTTTAGCGGATACTGGGATACGCAGTATTTT.

This chain links TRBV6-1 with TRBJ2-4; unclear D gene. Germline V gene sequence: CDR1 MNHNS, CDR2 SASEGT. This CDR3 spans 16 amino acids. The germline V and J ends were trimmed by 2 bases and 0 bases, with 11 bases remaining between them. CDR3 residues: CASSEHPILAKNIQYF. In nucleotides, the CDR3 is TGTGCCAGCAGTGAACATCCTATCCTAGCCAAAAACATTCAGTACTTC.

This clonotype was counted once. The V call is TRBV5-6, the J call TRBJ2-3; TRBD2 matches at 7 bases. Per germline, CDR1 SGHDT and CDR2 YYEEEE. The CDR3 extends over 15 amino acids. J lost 5 bases, V lost 1 base, and 7 bases had no gene match. The CDR3 sequence: CASSLPGRGLDTQYF. CDR3 coding DNA: TGTGCCAGCAGCTTGCCAGGGCGGGGGTTAGATACGCAGTATTTT.

As regards this clonotype: The junction departs from germline at one end; a sequencing error may be responsible. This CDR3 reads CASSLRGGWDNSLLHF. The CDR3 DNA sequence: TGTGCCAGCAGTTTAAGGGGCGGGTGGGATAATTCACTCCTCCACTTT. The rearrangement joins TRBV12-3 or TRBV12-4 to TRBJ1-6; tentative D call: TRBD1 (5 bases). This CDR3 spans 16 amino acids.

On this clonotype itself: A much larger clone lies one base from this, so it may be a read error. This chain connects TRBV4-1 to TRBJ2-1; TRBD2 agrees at 13 bases. This CDR3 has 18 amino acids. Germline CDR1 reads MGHRA; CDR2 reads YSYEKL. CDR3 sequence (DNA): TGCGCCAGCAGGCAAGATCTGGTAGGACTAGCGGGAGAAGTCGAGCAGTTCTTC. It is translated as CASRQDLVGLAGEVEQFF.

As to this clonotype: A much larger clone lies a single base off, so this may be a read error. The CDR3 does not close with the conserved phenylalanine or tryptophan, likely indicating a read error. The chain carries TRBV4-1 and TRBJ2-5, with 7 bases that match TRBD1. V was clipped by 4 bases and J by 3 bases; unmatched bases: 8. Germline-derived CDR1 and CDR2 are MGHRA and YSYEKL. The CDR3 runs to 15 residues. The CDR3 region is CASSLIGTAEETQYY. As DNA, the CDR3 is TGCGCCAGCAGCCTTATCGGGACAGCCGAAGAGACCCAGTACTAC.

This clonotype has just a few counts. The genes are TRBV15 and TRBJ1-5; D is uncertain. Germline V gives CDR1 LNHNV, CDR2 YYDKDF (reference sequence). CDR3 size: 15 residues. V was clipped by 0 bases and J by 6 bases, with 12 bases between them. CDR3 loop: CATSRERDSGQPQHF. The DNA of the CDR3 is TGTGCCACCAGCAGAGAACGGGATTCGGGTCAGCCCCAGCATTTT.

This clonotype occurred many times. The V and J genes are TRBV4-1 and TRBJ2-6, with a possible D match to TRBD2 (6 bases). There are 16 residues in the CDR3. The germline V gene has CDR1 MGHRA and CDR2 YSYEKL. V was cut by 0 bases and J by 4 bases, with 10 bases left in between. CDR3 sequence reads: CASSQDGGCGANVLTF. CDR3 coding DNA: TGCGCCAGCAGCCAAGATGGGGGGTGCGGGGCCAACGTCCTGACTTTC.

A note on this clonotype: This may arise from a read error, as a much more abundant clone is one base away. The chain couples TRBV5-1 to TRBJ2-7; 7 positions agree with TRBD2. Germline V CDR1 and CDR2: SGHRS, YFSETQ. The V gene end was trimmed by 1 base and the J gene end by 6 bases; junction bases not matched to a gene: 7. The CDR3 sequence is 14 residues long. This CDR3 reads CASSLSASGSEQYF. CDR3 sequence (DNA): TGCGCCAGCAGCTTGTCGGCTAGCGGCAGCGAGCAGTACTTC.

This clonotype showed up many times. The chain has TRBV4-1 and TRBJ2-7; 9 positions agree with TRBD2. Germline loops: CDR1 MGHRA, CDR2 YSYEKL. CDR3 length: 15 amino acids. V gave up 4 bases and J gave up 3 bases; unmatched junction bases: 7. CDR3 protein: CASSPISGRDYEQYF. The CDR3 nucleotides read TGCGCCAGCAGCCCTATTAGCGGGAGAGACTACGAGCAGTACTTC.